This entry is about one T cell receptor (beta chain). Profiled with immunoSEQ multiplex PCR; TCRdb holds only in-frame clones, not every one. Here the sample spans 110,000 or so clones, roughly 79% being singletons. The sample is drawn from a study of blood T cell repertoires in COVID-19. Germline V CDR1 and CDR2: SGHNT, YYREEE (reference sequence). J lost 3 bases, V lost 0 bases, and 5 bases had no gene match. CDR3 length: 16 residues. The receptor was isolated from a woman aged 65 to 85 with acute or convalescent COVID-19. Specimen: peripheral blood. The gene calls are TRBV5-4 and TRBJ2-1; the match to TRBD2 covers 8 bases. The CDR3: CASSLGGRGGYNEQFF. CDR3 bases: TGTGCCAGCAGCTTGGGGGGCCGGGGGGGCTACAATGAGCAGTTCTTC.